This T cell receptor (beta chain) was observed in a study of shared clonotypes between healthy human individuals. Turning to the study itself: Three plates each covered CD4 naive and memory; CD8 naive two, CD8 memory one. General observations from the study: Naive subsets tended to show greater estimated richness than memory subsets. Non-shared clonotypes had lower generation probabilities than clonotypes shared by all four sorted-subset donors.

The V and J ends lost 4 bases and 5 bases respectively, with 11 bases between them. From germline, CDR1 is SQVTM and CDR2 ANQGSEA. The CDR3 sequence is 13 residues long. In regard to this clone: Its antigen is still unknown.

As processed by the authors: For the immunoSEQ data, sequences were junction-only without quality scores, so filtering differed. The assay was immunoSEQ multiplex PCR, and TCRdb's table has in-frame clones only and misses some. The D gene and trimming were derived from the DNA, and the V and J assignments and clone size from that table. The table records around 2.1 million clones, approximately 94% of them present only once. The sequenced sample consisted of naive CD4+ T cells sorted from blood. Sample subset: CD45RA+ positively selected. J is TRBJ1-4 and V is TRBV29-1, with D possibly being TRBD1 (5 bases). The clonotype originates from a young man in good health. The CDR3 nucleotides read TGCAGCGTTGTCAGACAGCCCAATGAAAAACTGTTTTTT. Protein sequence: CSVVRQPNEKLFF.